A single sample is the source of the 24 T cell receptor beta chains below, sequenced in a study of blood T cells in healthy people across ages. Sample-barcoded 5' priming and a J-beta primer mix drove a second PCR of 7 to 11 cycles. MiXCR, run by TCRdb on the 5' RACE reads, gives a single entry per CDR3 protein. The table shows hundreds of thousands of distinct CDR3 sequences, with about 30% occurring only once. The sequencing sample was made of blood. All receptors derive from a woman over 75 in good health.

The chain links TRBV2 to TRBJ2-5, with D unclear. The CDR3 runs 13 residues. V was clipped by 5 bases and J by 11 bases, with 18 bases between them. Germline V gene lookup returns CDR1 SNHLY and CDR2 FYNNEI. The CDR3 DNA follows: TGTGCCAGCAGTTTTAGCTCCTACAGTGAGCAGTACTTC. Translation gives CASSFSSYSEQYF.

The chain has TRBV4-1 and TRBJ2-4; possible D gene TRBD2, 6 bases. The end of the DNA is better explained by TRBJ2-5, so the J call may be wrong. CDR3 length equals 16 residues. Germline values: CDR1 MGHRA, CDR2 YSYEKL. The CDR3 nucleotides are TGCACCGGCAGCCAAGGCACCCAACGGGGGCAAGAGACCCAGTACTTC. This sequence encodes CTGSQGTQRGQETQYF.

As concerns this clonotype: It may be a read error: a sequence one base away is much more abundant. In nucleotides, the CDR3 is TGTGCCAGCTCGCTCCTGGGACAGACCTACAATGAGCAGTACTTC. This sequence encodes CASSLLGQTYNEQYF. The V gene is TRBV18, the J gene TRBJ2-1; TRBD1 matches at 7 bases. The J call is uncertain, as TRBJ2-7 better fits the DNA end. The CDR3 runs 15 residues. Germline V gives CDR1 KGHSH, CDR2 LQKENI.

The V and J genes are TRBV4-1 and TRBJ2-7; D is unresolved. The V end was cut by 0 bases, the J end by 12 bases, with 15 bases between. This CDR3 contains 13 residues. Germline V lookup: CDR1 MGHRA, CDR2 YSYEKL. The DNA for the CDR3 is TGCGCCAGCAGCCAAGATGTGGCAGGCAGGCCGTACTTC. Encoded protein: CASSQDVAGRPYF.

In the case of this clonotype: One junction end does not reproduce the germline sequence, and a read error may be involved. The CDR3 loop reads CASGLAGTGNTGELFF. The CDR3 bases are TGTGCTAGTGGTTTGGCCGGGACAGGGAACACTGGGGAGCTGTTTTTT. The rearrangement links TRBV12-5 to TRBJ2-2, with 9 bases aligning to TRBD1. This CDR3 spans 16 amino acids. Germline loops: CDR1 LGHNT, CDR2 FRNRAP.

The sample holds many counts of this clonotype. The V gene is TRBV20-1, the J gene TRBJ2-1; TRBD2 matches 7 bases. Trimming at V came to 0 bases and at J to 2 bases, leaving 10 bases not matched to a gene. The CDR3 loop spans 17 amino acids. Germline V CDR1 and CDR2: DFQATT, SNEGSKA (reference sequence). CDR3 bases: TGCAGTGCTAGAGATAGGTCTAGCGGAAGGACCTACAATGAGCAGTTCTTC. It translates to CSARDRSSGRTYNEQFF.

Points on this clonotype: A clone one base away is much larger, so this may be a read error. The CDR3 nucleotides read TGCAGTGCTAGAGATCCGACAGGGGGAGGGTGGGACTATGGCTACACCTTC. It is translated as CSARDPTGGGWDYGYTF. The chain links TRBV20-1 to TRBJ1-2, with 9 bases matching TRBD1. This CDR3 has 17 residues. Trimming took 0 bases from V and 3 from J; bases not matched to a gene: 11. CDR1 DFQATT and CDR2 SNEGSKA come from the germline V gene (reference sequence).

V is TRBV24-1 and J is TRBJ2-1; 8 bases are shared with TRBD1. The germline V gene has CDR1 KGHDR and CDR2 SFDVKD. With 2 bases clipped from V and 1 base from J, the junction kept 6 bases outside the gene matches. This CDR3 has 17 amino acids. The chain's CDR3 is CATSDSQGAESYNEQFF. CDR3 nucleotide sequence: TGTGCCACCAGTGATTCTCAGGGGGCAGAATCCTACAATGAGCAGTTCTTC.

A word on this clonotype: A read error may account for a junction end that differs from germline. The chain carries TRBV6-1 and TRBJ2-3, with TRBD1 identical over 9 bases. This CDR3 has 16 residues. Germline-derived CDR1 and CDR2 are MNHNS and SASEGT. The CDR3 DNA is TGTACCAGTAGCCTCTTCACAGGGGGCGACACAGATACGCAGTATTTT. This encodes CTSSLFTGGDTDTQYF.

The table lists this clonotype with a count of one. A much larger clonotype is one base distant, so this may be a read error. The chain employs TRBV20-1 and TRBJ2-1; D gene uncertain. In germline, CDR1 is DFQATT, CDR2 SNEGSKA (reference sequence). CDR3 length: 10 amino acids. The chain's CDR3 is CSAEYNEQDF. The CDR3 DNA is TGCAGTGCTGAATACAATGAGCAGGACTTC.

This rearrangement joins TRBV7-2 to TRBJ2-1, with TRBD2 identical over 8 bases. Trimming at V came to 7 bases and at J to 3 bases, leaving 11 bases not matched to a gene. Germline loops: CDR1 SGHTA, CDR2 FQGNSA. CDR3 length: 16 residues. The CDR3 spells CASTLGERGIYNEQFF. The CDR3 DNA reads TGTGCCAGCACCCTCGGGGAGCGGGGGATCTACAATGAGCAGTTCTTC.

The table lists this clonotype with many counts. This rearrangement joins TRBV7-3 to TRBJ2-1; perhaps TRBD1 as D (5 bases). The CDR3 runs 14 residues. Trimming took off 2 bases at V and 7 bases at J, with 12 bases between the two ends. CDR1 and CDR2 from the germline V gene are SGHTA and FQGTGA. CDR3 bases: TGTGCCAGCAGCTTACAGGGAACGAAAAATGAGCAGTTCTTC. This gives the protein CASSLQGTKNEQFF.

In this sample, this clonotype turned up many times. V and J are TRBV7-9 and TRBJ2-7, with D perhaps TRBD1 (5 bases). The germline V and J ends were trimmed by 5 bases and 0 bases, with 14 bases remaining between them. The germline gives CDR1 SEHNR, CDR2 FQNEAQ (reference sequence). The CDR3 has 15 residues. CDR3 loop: CASSPNRFSSYEQYF. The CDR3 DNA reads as TGTGCCAGCAGCCCCAACAGGTTCAGCTCCTACGAGCAGTACTTC.

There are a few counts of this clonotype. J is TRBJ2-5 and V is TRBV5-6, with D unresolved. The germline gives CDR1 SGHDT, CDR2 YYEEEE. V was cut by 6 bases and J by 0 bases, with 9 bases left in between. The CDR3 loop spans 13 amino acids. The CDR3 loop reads CASTHRDQETQYF. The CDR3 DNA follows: TGTGCCAGCACCCATCGCGACCAAGAGACCCAGTACTTC. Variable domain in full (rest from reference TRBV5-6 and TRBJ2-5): DAGVTQSPTHLIKTRGQQVTLRCSPKSGHDTVSWYQQALGQGPQFIFQYYEEEERQRGNFPDRFSGHQFPNYSSELNVNALLLGDSALYLCASTHRDQETQYFGPGTRLLVL.

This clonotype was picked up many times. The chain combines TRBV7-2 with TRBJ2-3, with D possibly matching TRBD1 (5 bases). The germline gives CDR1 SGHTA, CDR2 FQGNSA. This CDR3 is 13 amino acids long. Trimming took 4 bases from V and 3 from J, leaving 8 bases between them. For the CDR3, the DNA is TGTGCCAGCAGCTCCCGGACAACAGATACGCAGTATTTT. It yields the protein CASSSRTTDTQYF.

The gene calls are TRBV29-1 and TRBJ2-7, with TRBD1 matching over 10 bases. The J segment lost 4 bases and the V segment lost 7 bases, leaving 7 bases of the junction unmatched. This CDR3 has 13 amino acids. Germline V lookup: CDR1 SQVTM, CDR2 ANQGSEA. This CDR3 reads CSGGQGTQYEQYF. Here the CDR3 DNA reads TGCAGCGGGGGACAGGGGACGCAATACGAGCAGTACTTC.

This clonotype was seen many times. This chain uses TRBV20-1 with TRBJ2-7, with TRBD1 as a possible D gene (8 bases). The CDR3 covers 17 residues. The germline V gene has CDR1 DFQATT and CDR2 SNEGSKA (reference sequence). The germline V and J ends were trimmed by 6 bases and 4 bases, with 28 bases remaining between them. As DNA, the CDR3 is TGCAGTGCCCTAATGGTGGGGGGGACAGGACGAGGTTACGAGCAGTACTTC. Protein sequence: CSALMVGGTGRGYEQYF.

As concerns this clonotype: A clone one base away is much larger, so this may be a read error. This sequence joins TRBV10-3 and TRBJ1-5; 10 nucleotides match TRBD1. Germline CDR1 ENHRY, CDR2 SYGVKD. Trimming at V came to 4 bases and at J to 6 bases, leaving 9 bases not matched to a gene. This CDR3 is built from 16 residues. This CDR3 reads CAISGSGQGEVQPQHF. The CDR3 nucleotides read TGTGCCATCAGTGGGTCTGGACAGGGGGAAGTTCAGCCCCAGCATTTT.

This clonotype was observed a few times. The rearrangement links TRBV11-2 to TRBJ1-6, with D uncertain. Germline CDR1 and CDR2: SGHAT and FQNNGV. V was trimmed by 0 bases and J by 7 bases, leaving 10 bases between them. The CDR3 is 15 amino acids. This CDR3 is CASSLERATNSPLHF. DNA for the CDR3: TGTGCCAGCAGCTTAGAACGGGCTACCAATTCACCCCTCCACTTT. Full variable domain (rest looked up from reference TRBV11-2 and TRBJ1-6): EAGVAQSPRYKIIEKRQSVAFWCNPISGHATLYWYQQILGQGPKLLIQFQNNGVVDDSQLPKDRFSAERLKGVDSTLKIQPAKLEDSAVYLCASSLERATNSPLHFGNGTRLTVT.

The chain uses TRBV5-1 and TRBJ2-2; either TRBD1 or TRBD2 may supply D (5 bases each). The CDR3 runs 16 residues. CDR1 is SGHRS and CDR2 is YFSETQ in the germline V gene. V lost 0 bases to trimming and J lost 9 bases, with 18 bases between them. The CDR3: CASSLAVAPGARELFF. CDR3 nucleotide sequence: TGCGCCAGCAGCTTGGCCGTTGCCCCCGGGGCCCGGGAGCTGTTTTTT. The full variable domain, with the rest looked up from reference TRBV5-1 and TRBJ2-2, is KAGVTQTPRYLIKTRGQQVTLSCSPISGHRSVSWYQQTPGQGLQFLFEYFSETQRNKGNFPGRFSGRQFSNSRSEMNVSTLELGDSALYLCASSLAVAPGARELFFGEGSRLTVL.

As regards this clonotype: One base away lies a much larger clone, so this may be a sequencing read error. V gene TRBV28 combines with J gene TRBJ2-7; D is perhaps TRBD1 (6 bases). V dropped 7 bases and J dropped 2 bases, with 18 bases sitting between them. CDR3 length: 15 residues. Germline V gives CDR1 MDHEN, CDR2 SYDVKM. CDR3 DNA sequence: TGTGCCAGCACCCCCTCCGGGACATCTGCCTACGAGCAGTACTTC. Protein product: CASTPSGTSAYEQYF.

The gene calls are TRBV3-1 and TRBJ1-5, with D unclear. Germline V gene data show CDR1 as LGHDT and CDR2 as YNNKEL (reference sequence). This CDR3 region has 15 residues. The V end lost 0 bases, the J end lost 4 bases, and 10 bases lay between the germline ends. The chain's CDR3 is CASSQDITVNQPQHF. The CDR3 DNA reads TGTGCCAGCAGCCAAGATATCACGGTGAATCAGCCCCAGCATTTT.

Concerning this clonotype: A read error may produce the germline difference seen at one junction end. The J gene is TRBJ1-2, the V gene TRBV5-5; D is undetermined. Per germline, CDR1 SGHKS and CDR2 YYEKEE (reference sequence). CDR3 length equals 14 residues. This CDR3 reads CASSLEGIGYGHTF. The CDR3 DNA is TGTGCCAGCAGCTTGGAGGGCATAGGCTATGGCCACACCTTC.

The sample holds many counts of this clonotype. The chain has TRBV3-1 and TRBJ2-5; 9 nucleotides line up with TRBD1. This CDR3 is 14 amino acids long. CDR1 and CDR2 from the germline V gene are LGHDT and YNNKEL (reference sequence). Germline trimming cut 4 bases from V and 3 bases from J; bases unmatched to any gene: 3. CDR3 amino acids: CASSPRDREETQYF. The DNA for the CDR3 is TGTGCCAGCAGCCCCCGGGACAGGGAAGAGACCCAGTACTTC.